The rows below give T cell receptor beta chains drawn from one sample of a study of CD4 T cells in relation to SARS-CoV-2 and coronaviruses. Assay used: immunoSEQ multiplex PCR; TCRdb lists only in-frame clones, some missing. The sample includes 30,000 to 45,000 clones, approximately 87% of them seen just once. Sequenced material: memory CD4+ T cells from PBMCs. The receptors derive from an adult with COVID-19. CDR3s include the opening cysteine and the closing phenylalanine or tryptophan. The D gene is left open where the match is weak. The size field is filled for only some rows; it gives once, few, many or a size class.

few	TRBV5-5	TRBJ1-4	-	TGTGCCAGCAGCTTGGGGAACCCTAATGAAAAACTGTTTTTT	CASSLGNPNEKLFF
once	TRBV7-9	TRBJ2-3	-	TGTGCCAGCAGCTTAGAGGGCAGCACAGATACGCAGTATTTT	CASSLEGSTDTQYF
-	TRBV11-2	TRBJ2-5	TRBD2	TGTGCCAGCAGCGCCAAACTAGCGGGGCACCAAGAGACCCAGTACTTC	CASSAKLAGHQETQYF
once	TRBV6-4	TRBJ1-2	-	TGTGCCAGCAGTGACCAGACAGGCTATGGCTACACCTTC	CASSDQTGYGYTF
few	TRBV3-1/TRBV3-2	TRBJ2-5	-	TGTGCCAGCAGCCTCATCCCGGGACCCGAAGGCGGGACCCAGTACTTC	CASSLIPGPEGGTQYF
-	TRBV4-1	TRBJ1-6	-	TGCGCCAGCAGCCAGCTTGCGGGAGGAACTCATAATTCACCCCTCCACTTT	CASSQLAGGTHNSPLHF
-	TRBV2	TRBJ1-5	-	TGTGCCAGCAGCGATACGGGGGGGAGCAATCAGCCCCAGCATTTT	CASSDTGGSNQPQHF
-	TRBV7-2	TRBJ2-2	-	TGTGCCAGCAGCTTATTGGGTGGGGGGGCTGGGGAGCTGTTTTTT	CASSLLGGGAGELFF
-	TRBV7-3	TRBJ2-1	-	TGTGCCAGCAGCCCTGCGGTACTTCCCTACAATGAGCAGTTCTTC	CASSPAVLPYNEQFF
-	TRBV4-1	TRBJ1-5	-	TGCGCCAGCAGCCAAGATATTTTTCAGGGCGGCCGGGGCAATCAGCCCCAGCATTTT	CASSQDIFQGGRGNQPQHF
-	TRBV9	TRBJ2-7	-	TGTGCCAGCAGCCCACGAATTCAAATTAACAGCGAGCAGTACTTC	CASSPRIQINSEQYF
-	TRBV5-1	TRBJ1-6	-	TGCGCCAGCAGCTTGGGTGGAAGCTCCTATAATTCACCCCTCCACTTT	CASSLGGSSYNSPLHF
few	TRBV6-5	TRBJ2-1	TRBD2	TGTGCCAGCAGGAGACTAGCGGGGGCGGGTGAGCAGTTCTTC	CASRRLAGAGEQFF
-	TRBV4-1	TRBJ2-3	-	TGCGCCAGCAGGGACGACGGCCGCACAGATACGCAGTATTTT	CASRDDGRTDTQYF
once	TRBV28	TRBJ2-7	-	TGTGCCAGCAGCCATACCGACCCGGGGGCAGTGGAGCAGTACTTC	CASSHTDPGAVEQYF
-	TRBV3-1/TRBV3-2	TRBJ1-2	TRBD1	TGTGCCAGCAGCCAGACAGGGGGAGCCTATGGCTACACCTTC	CASSQTGGAYGYTF
-	TRBV7-2	TRBJ2-1	-	TGTGCCAGCAACAAACCTCCGGGCAATGAGCAGTTCTTC	CASNKPPGNEQFF
-	TRBV5-6	TRBJ1-1	TRBD1	TGTGCCAGCAGCCTGGACAGGGGCGGGTACAACACTGAAGCTTTCTTT	CASSLDRGGYNTEAFF
-	TRBV3-1/TRBV3-2	TRBJ2-1	TRBD2	TGTGCCAGCAGCCTCAGGACTAGCGGGGGGAATGAGCAGTTCTTC	CASSLRTSGGNEQFF
-	TRBV19	TRBJ1-5	TRBD1	TGTGCCAGCCGCTGGGCAGGGGGTGGCGAAGGGCAGCCCCAGCATTTT	CASRWAGGGEGQPQHF
-	TRBV18	TRBJ1-2	-	TGTGCCAGCTCAAAAGACAGGAACTATGGCTACACCTTC	CASSKDRNYGYTF
-	TRBV5-1	TRBJ2-7	TRBD1	TGCGCCAGCAGCGGGGACAGGGTGCACGAGCAGTACTTC	CASSGDRVHEQYF
-	TRBV7-6	TRBJ2-1	TRBD2	TGTGCCAGCAGCACTAGCGGGGGGAGTGGCAATGAGCAGTTCTTC	CASSTSGGSGNEQFF
-	TRBV25-1	TRBJ1-3	TRBD1	TGTGCCAGCAGTGGGGCACAGGGGTCGTCTGGAAACACCATATATTTT	CASSGAQGSSGNTIYF
-	TRBV2	TRBJ2-7	-	TGTGCCAGCAGTGAATCGACGGGCTACGAGCAGTACTTC	CASSESTGYEQYF
-	TRBV7-3	TRBJ2-2	TRBD2	TGTGCCAGCAGCCGTTCAAGGACTAGCGGGGGGGCCACGAACACCGGGGAGCTGTTTTTT	CASSRSRTSGGATNTGELFF
-	TRBV2	TRBJ2-7	-	TGTGCCAGCAGTAGGGAGCAAGGTGCCTACGAGCAGTACTTC	CASSREQGAYEQYF
-	TRBV6-4	TRBJ1-2	-	TGTGCCAGCCGATCTACAGCGGGCTATGGCTACACCTTC	CASRSTAGYGYTF
once	TRBV28	TRBJ1-6	-	TGTGCCAGCAGTTTGGGGGGAAATTCACCCCTCCACTTT	CASSLGGNSPLHF
-	TRBV3-1/TRBV3-2	TRBJ2-7	TRBD2	TGTGCCAGCATCTCAGCGGGGGGTACGGTGGAATACGAGCAGTACTTC	CASISAGGTVEYEQYF
-	TRBV11-2	TRBJ2-5	-	TGTGCCAGCAGCCCTCAGCCGCAGGGTTGGGAGACCCAGTACTTC	CASSPQPQGWETQYF
-	TRBV5-1	TRBJ2-7	-	TGCGCCAGCAGCCCAACTAGCTCCTACGAGCAGTACTTC	CASSPTSSYEQYF
-	TRBV19	TRBJ2-1	-	TGTGCCAGTAGGCCACCGGGACGCCGATTATACAATGAGCAGTTCTTC	CASRPPGRRLYNEQFF
-	TRBV9	TRBJ2-1	-	TGTGCCAGCAGCGTAGGGGGGAGGTACAATGAGCAGTTCTTC	CASSVGGRYNEQFF
-	TRBV6-1	TRBJ1-4	-	TGTGCCAGCAGTGAAGGGACCTCCGAAAAACTGTTTTTT	CASSEGTSEKLFF
-	TRBV6-6	TRBJ1-6	-	TGTGCCAGCAGTTACTCCTCCTCACCCCTCCACTTT	CASSYSSSPLHF
-	TRBV19	TRBJ1-6	TRBD1	TGTGCCAGTAGGCCGCCGGGACAGGAATATTCACCCCTCCACTTT	CASRPPGQEYSPLHF
-	TRBV5-4	TRBJ1-4	-	TGTGCCAGCAGCCCGGAAGGGACTCCTAGTGAAAAACTGTTTTTT	CASSPEGTPSEKLFF
-	TRBV20-1	TRBJ2-3	TRBD2	TGCAGTGCTAGTGAACGGGGGGGCCGGGGCACAGATACGCAGTATTTT	CSASERGGRGTDTQYF
-	TRBV5-1	TRBJ2-7	-	TGCGCCAGCAGCTTGGCGGCCCAGCCGGAATACGAGCAGTACTTC	CASSLAAQPEYEQYF
-	TRBV9	TRBJ2-5	-	TGTGCCAGCAGCCCCCCTGGGATTCCAGAGACCCAGTACTTC	CASSPPGIPETQYF
few	TRBV24-1	TRBJ1-4	TRBD1	TGTGCCACCAGTGACCCGGGACAGGGGAGGCGAAAACTGTTTTTT	CATSDPGQGRRKLFF
-	TRBV18	TRBJ2-7	-	TGTGCCAGCTCACCGCGACAGGTCTACGAGCAGTACTTC	CASSPRQVYEQYF
-	TRBV7-2	TRBJ2-3	TRBD2	TGTGCCAGCAGCTTAGACGGCGGGGGGGTGGATACGCAGTATTTT	CASSLDGGGVDTQYF
-	TRBV10-2	TRBJ1-2	TRBD1	TGCGCCAGCAGTGAAGGACAGGGTAAAGGGACTTATGGCTACACCTTC	CASSEGQGKGTYGYTF
-	TRBV19	TRBJ1-2	-	TGTGCCAGTAGTTCACAGGGCCCGGGGGTGGATGGCTACACCTTC	CASSSQGPGVDGYTF
few	TRBV6-1	TRBJ1-1	-	TGTGCCAGCAGGGGTGGGCAGGGTGGCACTGAAGCTTTCTTT	CASRGGQGGTEAFF